These 31 T cell receptor beta chains came from one sample sequenced in a study of lymphopenia after photon versus proton radiotherapy. Using immunoSEQ multiplex PCR, the repertoire was profiled, and TCRdb retains in-frame clones only, with some absent. Among about 64,000 clones listed, 75% to 90% were seen once. The sample consisted of peripheral blood, taken from a patient treated with proton-based radiotherapy. These receptors originate from a man aged 80 or over with esophageal cancer.

The V gene is TRBV6-6, the J gene TRBJ2-4; D possibly matches TRBD1 or TRBD2 (6 bases each). Germline CDR1 is MNHNY and CDR2 is SVGAGI (reference sequence). V shed 2 bases and J shed 1 base, with 12 bases lying between them. The CDR3 spans 16 residues. Here the CDR3 reads CASSYVRRGAKNIQYF. CDR3 nucleotide sequence: TGTGCCAGCAGTTACGTTCGGAGGGGGGCCAAAAACATTCAGTACTTC.

The chain recombines TRBV7-9 with TRBJ1-1; D might be TRBD1 (5 bases). V gave up 8 bases and J gave up 0 bases, with 16 bases separating them. Looked up from germline, CDR1 is SEHNR and CDR2 is FQNEAQ (reference sequence). The length of the CDR3 is 15 residues. CDR3 sequence: CASGPRGRLNTEAFF. In nucleotides, the CDR3 is TGTGCCAGCGGACCCCGGGGCAGGCTGAACACTGAAGCTTTCTTT.

The chain carries TRBV28 and TRBJ2-1, with D perhaps matching TRBD2 (6 bases). V was clipped by 2 bases and J by 0 bases, with 14 bases between them. The CDR3 is made up of 17 amino acids. Germline lookup yields CDR1 MDHEN and CDR2 SYDVKM. CDR3 sequence reads: CASSLTTGAGSYNEQFF. As DNA, the CDR3 is TGTGCCAGCAGTTTAACTACCGGAGCGGGCTCCTACAATGAGCAGTTCTTC.

The chain carries TRBV29-1 and TRBJ1-4; D remains ambiguous. The germline gives CDR1 SQVTM, CDR2 ANQGSEA. V dropped 6 bases and J dropped 0 bases, with 5 bases sitting between them. The CDR3 runs 12 residues. The CDR3 sequence: CSVAATNEKLFF. CDR3 DNA sequence: TGCAGCGTCGCGGCAACTAATGAAAAACTGTTTTTT. The full variable domain, completed using reference TRBV29-1 and TRBJ1-4, is SAVISQKPSRDICQRGTSLTIQCQVDSQVTMMFWYRQQPGQSLTLIATANQGSEATYESGFVIDKFPISRPNLTFSTLTVSNMSPEDSSIYLCSVAATNEKLFFGSGTQLSVL.

The chain recombines TRBV29-1 with TRBJ1-1; D remains ambiguous. Trimming took 4 bases from V and 1 from J, leaving 7 bases between them. The CDR3 covers 12 residues. The germline CDR1 and CDR2 sequences are SQVTM and ANQGSEA. The CDR3 nucleotides are TGCAGCGTTGCGTTACAGAACACTGAAGCTTTCTTT. Translating it yields CSVALQNTEAFF.

This clone appeared many times. The chain combines TRBV18 with TRBJ1-6, with TRBD1 identical over 7 bases. The CDR3 has 15 amino acids. The V and J ends lost 3 bases and 7 bases, in that order; junction bases with no gene match: 6. The V gene's germline CDR1 is KGHSH and CDR2 LQKENI. The CDR3 nucleotides read TGTGCCAGCTCACCCTTAAGGGACAGAAATTCACCCCTCCACTTT. As protein: CASSPLRDRNSPLHF.

The chain combines TRBV19 with TRBJ2-7; 9 positions match TRBD1. Per the germline V gene, CDR1 is LNHDA and CDR2 is SQIVND (reference sequence). The CDR3 spans 15 residues. Trimming removed 4 bases from V and 3 bases from J; junction bases left unmatched: 7. CDR3 nucleotide sequence: TGTGCCAGTAGTAGCCGTGCGGGACAGGGCTACGAGCAGTACTTC. Translating gives CASSSRAGQGYEQYF.

CDR3 bases: TGCGCCAGCAGCCACCCCAGGCTGACAGGGAAGGGCTACACCTTC. It encodes CASSHPRLTGKGYTF. V gene TRBV4-1 combines with J gene TRBJ1-2; TRBD1 agrees at 7 bases. V lost 3 bases, J lost 8 bases, and 12 bases stayed unmatched. The CDR3 is 15 residues long. Per germline, CDR1 MGHRA and CDR2 YSYEKL.

The chain is built from TRBV10-3 and TRBJ2-7; D is unclear. CDR1 and CDR2 (germline): ENHRY, SYGVKD. Trimming left V 6 bases short and J 2 bases short, with 5 bases between. The CDR3 runs to 11 residues. The DNA of the CDR3 is TGTGCCATCAGGCGAGCCTACGAGCAGTACTTC. As protein: CAIRRAYEQYF.

The chain employs TRBV10-3 and TRBJ2-7; 13 bases line up with TRBD2. The CDR3 covers 16 residues. V lost 7 bases and J lost 5; bases outside the gene matches: 11. Germline CDR1 ENHRY, CDR2 SYGVKD. The CDR3 protein is CAINERTSGSFHEQYF. The CDR3 DNA reads as TGTGCCATCAACGAACGGACTAGCGGGAGCTTCCACGAGCAGTACTTC.

The rearrangement uses TRBV5-1 and TRBJ1-6; D is perhaps TRBD1 (5 bases). CDR1 is SGHRS and CDR2 is YFSETQ in the germline V gene. The CDR3 has 14 amino acids. The V gene lost 4 bases and the J gene lost 6 bases, with 11 bases spanning the gap. The CDR3 DNA reads as TGCGCCAGCAGCCCGCAGGGACTTAATTCACCCCTCCACTTT. Protein product: CASSPQGLNSPLHF.

CDR3 coding DNA: TGTGCCAGCAGTTCCTGGGACAGGATGGATGGCTACACCTTC. It encodes CASSSWDRMDGYTF. The chain is built from TRBV6-5 and TRBJ1-2; TRBD1 matches at 8 bases. This CDR3 region has 14 residues. Germline assignment: CDR1 MNHEY and CDR2 SVGAGI. V was clipped by 4 bases and J by 6 bases; unmatched bases: 7.

The chain recombines TRBV9 with TRBJ2-1; D call uncertain. Germline CDR1 SGDLS, CDR2 YYNGEE. The CDR3 runs 13 residues. V gave up 0 bases and J gave up 6 bases, with 7 bases separating them. The CDR3 bases are TGTGCCAGCAGCGTAGGCTCATCCAATGAGCAGTTCTTC. Translation: CASSVGSSNEQFF.

This clone appeared once. This sequence joins TRBV9 and TRBJ2-5, with D possibly matching TRBD1 (5 bases). V lost 4 bases, J lost 2 bases, and 18 bases lay in between. CDR3 length equals 16 residues. CDR1 is SGDLS, CDR2 YYNGEE, per germline. DNA of the CDR3: TGTGCCAGCAGCCCCCCAGGGCAGGGTGGTCAAGAGACCCAGTACTTC. Encoded protein: CASSPPGQGGQETQYF.

This clone was seen more than once but under ten times. This chain connects TRBV5-6 to TRBJ1-3; D gene uncertain. The CDR3 has 14 residues. Germline V CDR1 and CDR2: SGHDT, YYEEEE. V was clipped by 2 bases and J by 1 base, with 7 bases between them. CDR3 protein: CASSFGVSGNTIYF. In DNA form, the CDR3 reads TGTGCCAGCAGCTTCGGTGTGTCTGGAAACACCATATATTTT. The entire variable domain, with the rest obtained from reference TRBV5-6 and TRBJ1-3, is as follows: DAGVTQSPTHLIKTRGQQVTLRCSPKSGHDTVSWYQQALGQGPQFIFQYYEEEERQRGNFPDRFSGHQFPNYSSELNVNALLLGDSALYLCASSFGVSGNTIYFGEGSWLTVV.

CDR3 amino acids: CASSELGQGRFEAFF. CDR3 coding DNA: TGTGCCAGCAGCGAATTGGGACAGGGGCGATTTGAAGCTTTCTTT. The J gene is TRBJ1-1, the V gene TRBV5-4, with 10 nucleotides matching TRBD1. The V and J ends lost 4 bases and 7 bases, in that order; junction bases with no gene match: 10. The V gene's germline CDR1 is SGHNT and CDR2 YYREEE (reference sequence). CDR3 length: 15 amino acids.

The chain employs TRBV4-3 and TRBJ2-2; D gene uncertain. Germline V gene data show CDR1 as LGHNA and CDR2 as YSLEER. Trimming cost V 1 base and J 0 bases, with 9 bases left between them. CDR3 length equals 16 residues. The CDR3 protein is CASSQGGRPNTGELFF. CDR3 nucleotides: TGCGCCAGCAGCCAAGGAGGCCGGCCGAACACCGGGGAGCTGTTTTTT.

The gene calls are TRBV5-8 and TRBJ2-1; 9 positions agree with TRBD1. Germline V lookup: CDR1 SGHTS, CDR2 YDEGEE. V gave up 0 bases and J gave up 6 bases; unmatched junction bases: 13. This CDR3 region has 18 residues. The CDR3 coding sequence is TGTGCCAGCAGCTTGGAATTGGGATGGGGGACAGGGACCAATGAGCAGTTCTTC. Its protein product is CASSLELGWGTGTNEQFF.

The chain uses TRBV18 and TRBJ1-1; 9 bases are shared with TRBD1. V lost 3 bases, J lost 0 bases, and 2 bases stayed unmatched. CDR1 and CDR2 from the germline V gene are KGHSH and LQKENI. CDR3 length: 15 amino acids. The CDR3 protein is CASSPGQGMNTEAFF. CDR3 DNA: TGTGCCAGCTCACCGGGACAGGGAATGAACACTGAAGCTTTCTTT.

V and J are TRBV30 and TRBJ1-2, with D perhaps matching TRBD1 (6 bases). In germline, CDR1 is GTSNPN, CDR2 SVGIG (reference sequence). The CDR3 contains 13 residues. With 2 bases removed from V and 7 bases from J, the gap between germline ends came to 14 bases. The CDR3 here is CAWSSSGAGGYTF. In nucleotides, the CDR3 is TGTGCCTGGAGTTCCTCGGGGGCCGGTGGCTACACCTTC.

The chain links TRBV11-1 to TRBJ2-2; maybe TRBD1 (6 bases). Trimming left V 2 bases short and J 0 bases short, with 7 bases between. The CDR3 length is 15 residues. Per germline, CDR1 SGHAT and CDR2 FQDESV (reference sequence). The CDR3 nucleotides read TGTGCCAGCAGCTTACGACAGGCGAACACCGGGGAGCTGTTTTTT. Protein product: CASSLRQANTGELFF.

The chain combines TRBV9 with TRBJ2-5; 9 bases are shared with TRBD1. The DNA matches TRBJ2-7 better at its end, which makes the J call doubtful. The CDR3 has 16 amino acids. The germline V gene has CDR1 SGDLS and CDR2 YYNGEE. CDR3 nucleotide sequence: TGTGCCAGCAGCGAGGGGGGACAGGGAGGGATCTACGAGCAGTACTTC. It specifies CASSEGGQGGIYEQYF.

The chain employs TRBV4-3 and TRBJ2-1; 7 bases are shared with TRBD1. The CDR3 has 17 residues. V was pared by 4 bases and J by 3 bases, with 12 bases of the junction left unmatched. CDR1 LGHNA and CDR2 YSLEER come from the germline V gene. As DNA, the CDR3 is TGCGCCAGCAGCCTAGGGACAGCGAAGGCGGTCTACAATGAGCAGTTCTTC. It yields the protein CASSLGTAKAVYNEQFF.

The chain carries TRBV29-1 and TRBJ1-5; tentative D call: TRBD1 (6 bases). With 4 bases removed from V and 7 bases from J, the gap between germline ends came to 14 bases. The CDR3 length is 13 residues. From germline, CDR1 is SQVTM and CDR2 ANQGSEA. The CDR3 loop reads CSVAPGEGQPQHF. The CDR3 nucleotides read TGCAGCGTTGCCCCAGGGGAAGGACAGCCCCAGCATTTT.

The chain combines TRBV6-1 with TRBJ1-1; no clear D gene. The CDR3 spans 16 residues. Per germline, CDR1 MNHNS and CDR2 SASEGT. The germline V and J ends were trimmed by 4 bases and 1 base, with 16 bases remaining between them. The CDR3 here is CASSAMPPGRNTEAFF. DNA for the CDR3: TGTGCCAGCAGTGCCATGCCCCCAGGTCGGAACACTGAAGCTTTCTTT.

The chain combines TRBV10-3 with TRBJ2-7, with 9 bases lining up with TRBD1. Germline lookup yields CDR1 ENHRY and CDR2 SYGVKD. The V and J ends lost 0 bases and 0 bases, in that order; junction bases with no gene match: 6. This CDR3 comprises 17 residues. CDR3 nucleotide sequence: TGTGCCATCAGTGAGTCGACGACAGGGGGTCACTCCTACGAGCAGTACTTC. Translating it yields CAISESTTGGHSYEQYF.

This chain uses TRBV7-9 with TRBJ1-1; D possibly corresponds to TRBD1 (5 bases). Germline V gene data show CDR1 as SEHNR and CDR2 as FQNEAQ (reference sequence). The CDR3 is 14 residues long. With 6 bases removed from V and 1 base from J, the gap between germline ends came to 12 bases. This CDR3 reads CASSPGRGNTEAFF. The CDR3 coding sequence is TGTGCCAGCAGTCCGGGACGGGGGAACACTGAAGCTTTCTTT.

V and J are TRBV18 and TRBJ1-3; D perhaps matches TRBD1 (5 bases). Germline CDR1 reads KGHSH; CDR2 reads LQKENI. The CDR3 loop spans 16 amino acids. Trimming removed 3 bases at V and 0 bases at J, with 12 bases between. The CDR3 nucleotides read TGTGCCAGCTCACCTTCCACGGGGGGCTCTGGAAACACCATATATTTT. It translates to CASSPSTGGSGNTIYF.

V usage is TRBV5-1 and J usage is TRBJ2-3, with D uncertain. CDR3 length: 15 residues. CDR1 is SGHRS, CDR2 YFSETQ, per germline. V dropped 0 bases and J dropped 2 bases, with 10 bases sitting between them. In DNA, the CDR3 is TGCGCCAGCAGCTTGGAGGACCACACCACAGATACGCAGTATTTT. The encoded protein is CASSLEDHTTDTQYF.

This rearrangement joins TRBV18 to TRBJ1-1, with D possibly matching TRBD1 (5 bases). The CDR3 is made up of 13 amino acids. Germline values: CDR1 KGHSH, CDR2 LQKENI. V shed 5 bases and J shed 12 bases, with 19 bases lying between them. Here the CDR3 reads CASSVGGLWGTFF. The CDR3 DNA reads TGTGCCAGCTCAGTCGGAGGGCTTTGGGGGACTTTCTTT.

This chain joins TRBV29-1 and TRBJ1-2; 8 bases are shared with TRBD1. With 5 bases clipped from V and 6 bases from J, the junction kept 11 bases outside the gene matches. CDR1 SQVTM and CDR2 ANQGSEA come from the germline V gene. The CDR3 extends over 14 amino acids. The CDR3 DNA sequence: TGCAGCGTTACAGGACAGGGAGATTTCAATGGCTACACCTTC. Translation: CSVTGQGDFNGYTF. Full variable domain (remainder filled in from reference TRBV29-1 and TRBJ1-2): SAVISQKPSRDICQRGTSLTIQCQVDSQVTMMFWYRQQPGQSLTLIATANQGSEATYESGFVIDKFPISRPNLTFSTLTVSNMSPEDSSIYLCSVTGQGDFNGYTFGSGTRLTVV.